Below are 4 T cell receptor beta chains sequenced from a single sample in a study of T cell repertoires in cytomegalovirus infection. TCRdb reanalysed the reads using MiXCR and keeps one entry per CDR3 protein. The repertoire holds about 530,000 distinct CDR3 sequences, with 26% as singletons. Material: PBMCs. These receptors were collected from a human donor in good health (CMV status not recorded). Some clones in this sample may be carry-over from other donors' samples.

The table lists this clonotype with a few counts. The V call is TRBV29-1, the J call TRBJ1-1, with 8 positions matching TRBD1. This CDR3 comprises 13 residues. Germline trimming cut 3 bases from V and 5 bases from J; bases unmatched to any gene: 5. Germline V gives CDR1 SQVTM, CDR2 ANQGSEA. In nucleotides, the CDR3 is TGCAGCGTTGAGTACAGGGGGGGGACTGAAGCTTTCTTT. Protein product: CSVEYRGGTEAFF.

The chain links TRBV5-4 to TRBJ2-5; tentatively, D is TRBD2 (6 bases). Germline CDR1 is SGHNT and CDR2 is YYREEE (reference sequence). V lost 1 base to trimming and J lost 4 bases, with 14 bases between them. This CDR3 has 15 residues. In DNA, the CDR3 is TGTGCCAGCAGCTTGACACTAGCTCTCCCAGAGACCCAGTACTTC. Translated, it gives CASSLTLALPETQYF.

This clonotype was seen more than once but under ten times. For the CDR3, the DNA is TGTGCCAGCAGCTCAAGGCCTCCCGCGGGGGCAGCCTACGAGCAGTACTTC. It codes for CASSSRPPAGAAYEQYF. This chain links TRBV7-6 with TRBJ2-7; maybe TRBD2 (7 bases). V shed 4 bases and J shed 2 bases, with 21 bases lying between them. The CDR3 runs 17 residues. CDR1 SGHVS and CDR2 FNYEAQ come from the germline V gene. The full variable domain, in which reference TRBV7-6 and TRBJ2-7 provide the parts outside the CDR3, is GAGVSQSPRYKVTKRGQDVALRCDPISGHVSLYWYRQALGQGPEFLTYFNYEAQQDKSGLPNDRFSAERPEGSISTLTIQRTEQRDSAMYRCASSSRPPAGAAYEQYFGPGTRLTVT.

This chain connects TRBV20-1 to TRBJ2-2; 9 bases fit TRBD2. Germline values: CDR1 DFQATT, CDR2 SNEGSKA (reference sequence). With 3 bases clipped from V and 1 base from J, the junction kept 3 bases outside the gene matches. The CDR3 extends over 15 amino acids. This chain's CDR3 is CSASLSGRNTGELFF. The CDR3 nucleotides read TGCAGTGCTAGCCTTAGCGGGAGGAACACCGGGGAGCTGTTTTTT.